This T cell receptor (beta chain) stems from a study of CD8+ T cells in alopecia areata. Across the whole study: Treated patients were given oral tofacitinib, which was dosed at 5 to 10 mg twice daily. The drug, tofacitinib, lasted 6 to 18 months, followed by 6 months off drug. Overall study findings and caveats: Lesional scalp exceeded normal scalp in clonality, especially in alopecia totalis/universalis. Mice showed clearer TCR sharing than patients did, a gap that was possibly HLA-related.

Peripheral blood and lesional scalp punch biopsies were taken from alopecia areata patients. This clone turned up a few times. Its antigen is not known. Following extraction, RNA underwent reverse transcription to cDNA, which served as the sequencing template. Clones were sequenced by immunoSEQ multiplex PCR, and TCRdb holds only the in-frame ones, with some missing. In the table there are around 7,000 clones, about 72% of which are singletons. The input for sequencing was skin, taken at week 0. The receptor's source is a human donor with alopecia areata.

DNA of the CDR3: TGTGCCAGCAGCCCATCAGGGACTGCTGGGGCCAACGTCCTGACTTTC. It is translated as CASSPSGTAGANVLTF. The rearrangement links TRBV7-9 to TRBJ2-6; the D gene is possibly TRBD2 (6 bases). CDR1 SEHNR and CDR2 FQNEAQ come from the germline V gene (reference sequence). Trimming removed 5 bases from V and 2 bases from J, with 13 bases in between. This CDR3 contains 16 residues.